This TCR beta chain was captured in a study of cytomegalovirus exposure and HLA in healthy donors. The CDR3 totals 14 residues. V shed 4 bases and J shed 4 bases, with 14 bases lying between them. CDR1 is SGHNT, CDR2 YYREEE, per germline (reference sequence). The donors, nominally healthy at sampling, likely had unrecorded immune exposures. The primer mix had 60 Vbeta and 13 Jbeta primers. Some clones are missing from TCRdb's copy, which holds only in-frame ones; the method was immunoSEQ multiplex PCR. Of just over 95,000 clones detected, 65% to 80% appear once; the ten largest clones hold more than 7%.

The receptor was isolated from a human donor in good health. The rearrangement joins TRBV5-4 to TRBJ1-1; D gene ambiguous. Sequencing was done on a sample of PBMCs. CDR3 in amino acids: CASSPSETRTEAFF. In nucleotides, the CDR3 is TGTGCCAGCAGCCCCTCCGAGACTCGCACTGAAGCTTTCTTT.